The 17 T cell receptor beta chains listed next were all sequenced from one sample in a study of T-cell memory formation after mild COVID-19. One entry per CDR3 protein, called by TCRdb with MiXCR from the 5' RACE reads. The sample has some 490,000 distinct CDR3 sequences, 15% to 20% seen once; the top ten hold 12%. The specimen was PBMCs or a T cell subset sorted from them (not recorded which). These receptors all come from an adult woman who had mild COVID-19 (a few samples of this study predate the infection). Cell type and time point are not known.

This chain joins TRBV14 and TRBJ2-1; possible D gene TRBD2, 6 bases. V shed 0 bases and J shed 7 bases, with 16 bases lying between them. The CDR3 totals 16 residues. CDR1 is SGHDN, CDR2 FVKESK, per germline. CDR3 DNA: TGTGCCAGCAGCCAAGATTGGAGGGAAGGCTGGAATGAGCAGTTCTTC. Translated: CASSQDWREGWNEQFF.

The chain couples TRBV12-3 or TRBV12-4 to TRBJ2-3; possibly TRBD2 for D (6 bases). V lost 7 bases to trimming and J lost 8 bases, with 22 bases between them. The CDR3 covers 15 residues. CDR3 in amino acids: CASTKSGGAPSTQYF. As DNA, the CDR3 is TGTGCCAGCACCAAAAGCGGAGGGGCCCCAAGTACGCAGTATTTT.

CDR3 DNA sequence: TGTGCCAGTAGCGTTTTGGCCCCAACAACTGAAAAACTGTTTTTT. Its protein product is CASSVLAPTTEKLFF. V gene TRBV19 combines with J gene TRBJ1-4; D remains ambiguous. The germline V gene has CDR1 LNHDA and CDR2 SQIVND (reference sequence). This CDR3 spans 15 amino acids. V was trimmed by 6 bases and J by 7 bases, leaving 18 bases between them.

The chain couples TRBV7-8 to TRBJ2-7; D call uncertain. With 1 base removed from V and 7 bases from J, the gap between germline ends came to 11 bases. This CDR3 region has 13 residues. Germline V gene data show CDR1 as SGHVS and CDR2 as FQNEAQ. The CDR3 sequence is CASSLGVSTEQYF. CDR3 in DNA: TGTGCCAGCAGCTTAGGGGTTTCTACGGAGCAGTACTTC. Full variable domain (rest looked up from reference TRBV7-8 and TRBJ2-7): GAGVSQSPRYKVAKRGQDVALRCDPISGHVSLFWYQQALGQGPEFLTYFQNEAQLDKSGLPSDRFFAERPEGSVSTLKIQRTQQEDSAVYLCASSLGVSTEQYFGPGTRLTVT.

In its sample, this clonotype was seen a few times. The chain employs TRBV7-2 and TRBJ1-5, with 9 bases lining up with TRBD1. This CDR3 spans 15 amino acids. Germline V gene lookup returns CDR1 SGHTA and CDR2 FQGNSA. J gave up 7 bases and V 1 base, and 5 bases lay outside the gene matches. In DNA form, the CDR3 reads TGTGCCAGCAGCTTAGACACAGGGGGCGTCCAGCCCCAGCATTTT. Translated: CASSLDTGGVQPQHF.

This clonotype was counted many times. This chain uses TRBV7-2 with TRBJ2-5; D is unclear. Germline CDR1 is SGHTA and CDR2 is FQGNSA. V was shortened by 5 bases and J by 3 bases, with 16 bases between the two germline ends. The CDR3 length is 15 residues. As DNA, the CDR3 is TGTGCCAGCAGCGACCCACCAGCGATAGAAGAGACCCAGTACTTC. This translates into CASSDPPAIEETQYF.

This clonotype was detected ten times or more. The chain recombines TRBV29-1 with TRBJ2-3; the match to TRBD2 covers 7 bases. J gave up 2 bases and V 3 bases, and 5 bases lay outside the gene matches. This CDR3 spans 14 amino acids. Germline V gene lookup returns CDR1 SQVTM and CDR2 ANQGSEA. The CDR3: CSVDSGASTDTQYF. The DNA for the CDR3 is TGCAGCGTTGACAGCGGGGCCTCCACAGATACGCAGTATTTT.

This clonotype was seen a handful of times. The chain carries TRBV7-9 and TRBJ2-5, with D unclear. V was trimmed by 5 bases and J by 4 bases, leaving 14 bases between them. The CDR3 sequence is 14 residues long. CDR1 and CDR2 (germline): SEHNR, FQNEAQ (reference sequence). The CDR3 sequence: CASSHSVGGETQYF. CDR3 nucleotide sequence: TGTGCCAGCAGCCACAGTGTAGGTGGAGAGACCCAGTACTTC.

The chain carries TRBV5-1 and TRBJ1-1, with D unclear. The CDR3 runs to 13 residues. The germline V gene encodes CDR1 SGHRS and CDR2 YFSETQ. V was cut by 4 bases and J by 10 bases, with 17 bases left in between. The CDR3 coding sequence is TGCGCCAGCAGCAGCTCTATAGGCGGTACAGCTTTCTTT. This translates into CASSSSIGGTAFF.

The sample holds many counts of this clonotype. This chain links TRBV12-3 or TRBV12-4 with TRBJ1-2; D gene unclear. Trimming left V 1 base short and J 4 bases short, with 4 bases between. The CDR3 sequence is 12 residues long. The CDR3 DNA reads as TGTGCCAGCAGTTTAGGTTCCTATGGCTACACCTTC. Translated, it gives CASSLGSYGYTF.

This clonotype was counted only a few times. The V and J genes are TRBV20-1 and TRBJ2-1; tentative D call: TRBD2 (7 bases). V gave up 5 bases and J gave up 6 bases, with 17 bases separating them. CDR3 length: 14 residues. The germline CDR1 and CDR2 sequences are DFQATT and SNEGSKA (reference sequence). The CDR3 is CSAQKGGSGNEQFF. CDR3 coding DNA: TGCAGTGCTCAAAAGGGGGGGAGTGGCAATGAGCAGTTCTTC.

Only a few counts were recorded for this clonotype. This chain uses TRBV5-1 with TRBJ2-5; D gene ambiguous. With 10 bases removed from V and 2 bases from J, the gap between germline ends came to 12 bases. Germline assignment: CDR1 SGHRS and CDR2 YFSETQ. CDR3 length equals 12 residues. CDR3 nucleotide sequence: TGCGCCGAGGCGAACAGTCAAGAGACCCAGTACTTC. Its protein product is CAEANSQETQYF.

The chain combines TRBV20-1 with TRBJ2-7; maybe TRBD2 (5 bases). Trimming cost V 0 bases and J 4 bases, with 22 bases left between them. CDR1 DFQATT and CDR2 SNEGSKA come from the germline V gene (reference sequence). The CDR3 runs 17 residues. CDR3 nucleotide sequence: TGCAGTGCTAGAGATCTACGCCGGGCTGGGCGCGGGTACGAGCAGTACTTC. Residues: CSARDLRRAGRGYEQYF.

In its sample, this clonotype was seen many times. V and J are TRBV7-2 and TRBJ2-3; 7 positions agree with TRBD2. Germline V gene sequence: CDR1 SGHTA, CDR2 FQGNSA. CDR3 length equals 16 residues. Trimming cost V 1 base and J 0 bases; bases outside gene matches: 4. CDR3 sequence: CASSLGAGASTDTQYF. CDR3 in DNA: TGTGCCAGCAGCTTAGGGGCGGGAGCTAGCACAGATACGCAGTATTTT.

This clonotype was observed a handful of times. The chain links TRBV20-1 to TRBJ1-5, with 10 bases lining up with TRBD1. The CDR3 covers 19 residues. J gave up 2 bases and V 0 bases, and 13 bases lay outside the gene matches. Germline V lookup: CDR1 DFQATT, CDR2 SNEGSKA (reference sequence). The CDR3, as DNA: TGCAGTGCTAGAGATCGGGACAGGGGCTCGATTTTTGGCAATCAGCCCCAGCATTTT. Residues: CSARDRDRGSIFGNQPQHF.

In this sample, this clonotype turned up a few times. The chain employs TRBV20-1 and TRBJ2-3; 10 nucleotides agree with TRBD2. Germline V gene sequence: CDR1 DFQATT, CDR2 SNEGSKA (reference sequence). This CDR3 comprises 14 residues. After removal of 3 bases from V and 6 bases from J, the junction contained 6 bases not matched to a gene. DNA for the CDR3: TGCAGTGCTAGGCCTAGCGGGGGAGGGGATACGCAGTATTTT. Its translation: CSARPSGGGDTQYF.

The J gene is TRBJ1-5, the V gene TRBV30, with a tentative D call TRBD1 (5 bases). This CDR3 is 17 amino acids long. Germline V gene data show CDR1 as GTSNPN and CDR2 as SVGIG (reference sequence). The V gene lost 0 bases and the J gene lost 4 bases, with 19 bases spanning the gap. CDR3 bases: TGTGCCTGGAGTGTTGGAGGGGTGGTTTTCAGGAATCAGCCCCAGCATTTT. It encodes CAWSVGGVVFRNQPQHF.